The source of this T cell receptor (beta chain) is a study of shared clonotypes between healthy human individuals. Study information: The people who gave samples were a couple of women and a few men aged 18 to 49.

The assay was run at deep level. TCRdb keeps only in-frame clones here, not all; method: immunoSEQ multiplex PCR. Of hundreds of thousands of clones listed, more than 70% were seen once; the top ten hold 1.5% to 2%. Per germline, CDR1 SNHLY and CDR2 FYNNEI. This CDR3 spans 12 amino acids. The V and J ends lost 6 bases and 6 bases, in that order; junction bases with no gene match: 2. The sequence was collected from a woman aged 30 to 39 in good health. The chain uses TRBV2 and TRBJ1-2; TRBD1 agrees at 9 bases. The sample taken for sequencing was memory CD4+ T cells sorted from blood. Stated subset: CD45RA-negative fraction. CDR3 loop: CASRTGGHGYTF. The DNA of the CDR3 is TGTGCCAGCAGAACAGGGGGCCATGGCTACACCTTC.